The following is a T cell receptor (beta chain) sequence with its context. What it recognizes is unknown. TCRdb's table, derived via immunoSEQ multiplex PCR, lists solely in-frame clones and lacks some. The repertoire holds roughly 120,000 clones, with over 90% as singletons. The sample originates from a study of T cell responses to AZD1222 COVID-19 vaccine. Study observations and caveats: Nearly half of spike-specific TCRs reportedly go after variant regions that carry no mutations. Elevations in Spike-specific TCR breadth and depth followed administration of two AZD1222 doses.

The CDR3 sequence is 14 residues long. The germline gives CDR1 SGHTA, CDR2 FQGNSA. Trimming removed 4 bases from V and 5 bases from J, with 12 bases in between. The sequence came from an adult in good health. The sequencing used peripheral blood, collected on day 0 of AZD1222 vaccination. The rearrangement uses TRBV7-2 and TRBJ1-3; D possibly corresponds to TRBD1 (6 bases). This chain's CDR3 is CASSSRTDRNTIYF. Here the CDR3 DNA reads TGTGCCAGCAGCTCTCGGACAGATCGAAACACCATATATTTT.